The clone carrying this T cell receptor (beta chain) was recorded at least ten times. Its specificity is unknown. Thyroid surgery was preceded by no treatment in any patient. This sample is part of a study of metastatic and nonmetastatic thyroid tumors. Study-wide context: Repertoires were compared across blood and tumor or nodule tissue from malignant and benign thyroid patients.

Study observations and caveats: A significant increase in TCR beta diversity was reportedly seen in malignant thyroid tumors relative to benign nodules, in blood and tumor.

The germline gives CDR1 DFQATT, CDR2 SNEGSKA (reference sequence). This CDR3 comprises 15 residues. V was pared by 6 bases and J by 0 bases, with 8 bases of the junction left unmatched. Per the original data handling: In papillary thyroid cancer, a distant-metastasis classifier was built using CDR3 differences across clinicopathological groups. TCRdb re-clonotyped the PCR reads through MiXCR. The V and J calls were determined by TCRdb, not by the authors. The sample lists about 16,000 clones, approximately 14% seen once, with 15% to 20% in the top ten. The TCR was taken from a female donor with papillary thyroid cancer or a benign thyroid nodule (not recorded which). Some clones in this sample may be carry-over from other donors' samples. Sequencing was carried out using blood. The chain combines TRBV20-1 with TRBJ2-1; 7 bases map to TRBD2. The CDR3 region is CSALKGGSSYNEQFF. In DNA form, the CDR3 reads TGCAGTGCCCTAAAGGGCGGGAGCTCCTACAATGAGCAGTTCTTC.